A single sample is the source of the 16 T cell receptor beta chains below, sequenced in a study of early T cells in non-severe SARS-CoV-2 infection. TCRdb analysed the 5' RACE reads with MiXCR anew, one entry per CDR3 protein. The table shows about 50,000 distinct CDR3 sequences, with around 10% occurring only once. The material sequenced was whole blood, taken at baseline. These receptors were obtained from an adult who was a healthcare worker with PCR-confirmed SARS-CoV-2 infection or an uninfected control (not recorded which).

This clonotype was counted a few times. This sequence joins TRBV28 and TRBJ1-1, with a weak D call TRBD1 (6 bases). CDR3 size: 15 residues. CDR1 is MDHEN, CDR2 SYDVKM, per germline. The V and J ends lost 3 bases and 4 bases respectively, with 15 bases between them. CDR3: CASSLGGGFRTEAFF. The CDR3 DNA is TGTGCCAGCAGTTTGGGAGGGGGGTTTCGCACTGAAGCTTTCTTT. Using reference TRBV28 and TRBJ1-1 for the parts outside the CDR3, the full variable domain is DVKVTQSSRYLVKRTGEKVFLECVQDMDHENMFWYRQDPGLGLRLIYFSYDVKMKEKGDIPEGYSVSREKKERFSLILESASTNQTSMYLCASSLGGGFRTEAFFGQGTRLTVV.

This clonotype was counted ten times or more. V gene TRBV20-1 combines with J gene TRBJ2-1; D may be TRBD1 or TRBD2 (5 bases each). V was cut by 6 bases and J by 3 bases, with 12 bases left in between. The CDR3 totals 13 residues. Germline lookup yields CDR1 DFQATT and CDR2 SNEGSKA (reference sequence). The CDR3 DNA reads as TGCAGTGCCAAGAGGGGCTTCTACAATGAGCAGTTCTTC. Protein: CSAKRGFYNEQFF.

This clonotype appeared many times. The V call is TRBV6-2 or TRBV6-3, the J call TRBJ2-1; D gene ambiguous. Germline CDR1 MNHEY, CDR2 SVGEGT. The CDR3 is 12 residues long. V was shortened by 6 bases and J by 2 bases, with 5 bases between the two germline ends. CDR3 protein: CASRLAYNEQFF. CDR3 nucleotide sequence: TGTGCCAGCAGGCTAGCCTACAATGAGCAGTTCTTC.

This clonotype was detected many times. The chain uses TRBV27 and TRBJ2-3, with 8 bases identical to TRBD2. The CDR3 spans 15 residues. Trimming took 6 bases from V and 3 from J; bases not matched to a gene: 8. Germline assignment: CDR1 MNHEY and CDR2 SMNVEV (reference sequence). The CDR3 DNA reads TGTGCCAGCAGGCCCCGCGGGGGGCAAACAGATACGCAGTATTTT. Protein: CASRPRGGQTDTQYF.

In its sample, this clonotype was seen a few times. This chain connects TRBV15 to TRBJ2-7, with D unresolved. This CDR3 is built from 14 residues. CDR1 LNHNV and CDR2 YYDKDF come from the germline V gene (reference sequence). V was cut by 1 base and J by 2 bases, with 9 bases left in between. The CDR3 region is CATSRAPGPYEQYF. The CDR3 bases are TGTGCCACCAGCAGAGCGCCCGGGCCCTACGAGCAGTACTTC.

This clonotype was counted only a few times. V and J are TRBV11-2 and TRBJ1-1; D might be TRBD1 (6 bases). The CDR3 has 14 residues. Per the germline V gene, CDR1 is SGHAT and CDR2 is FQNNGV. Deletions cut 5 bases from V and 6 bases from J, with 16 bases between. This CDR3 is CASSLGTLRPEAFF. The CDR3 DNA follows: TGTGCCAGCAGCCTCGGGACACTTCGTCCTGAAGCTTTCTTT.

This clonotype has just a few counts. The V call is TRBV29-1, the J call TRBJ1-1, with a possible D match to TRBD1 (6 bases). In germline, CDR1 is SQVTM, CDR2 ANQGSEA. The CDR3 runs 12 residues. V was cut by 3 bases and J by 4 bases, with 9 bases left in between. DNA for the CDR3: TGCAGCGTTGACCGCAGGGGCACTGAAGCTTTCTTT. It yields the protein CSVDRRGTEAFF.

This clonotype came up many times. The rearrangement uses TRBV29-1 and TRBJ2-1, with a weak D call TRBD2 (6 bases). The CDR3 totals 16 residues. V shed 5 bases and J shed 7 bases, with 24 bases lying between them. Germline V gene sequence: CDR1 SQVTM, CDR2 ANQGSEA. The CDR3 loop reads CSVLGGVGSSPNEQFF. CDR3 sequence (DNA): TGCAGCGTTTTGGGCGGGGTTGGGAGTAGCCCGAATGAGCAGTTCTTC.

The chain couples TRBV7-8 to TRBJ2-2; 9 positions agree with TRBD2. V gave up 4 bases and J gave up 6 bases; unmatched junction bases: 6. Looked up from germline, CDR1 is SGHVS and CDR2 is FQNEAQ. The CDR3 runs to 15 residues. CDR3 region: CASSWNSGSSGELFF. The CDR3 coding sequence is TGTGCCAGCAGCTGGAATAGCGGGAGCTCCGGGGAGCTGTTTTTT.

The V gene is TRBV7-2, the J gene TRBJ1-2, with 8 positions matching TRBD1. V lost 5 bases and J lost 5; bases outside the gene matches: 4. Germline CDR1 is SGHTA and CDR2 is FQGNSA. The CDR3 length is 13 residues. The CDR3 coding sequence is TGTGCCAGCAGCCCCAACAGGGGGTATGGCTACACCTTC. Residues: CASSPNRGYGYTF.

J is TRBJ2-7 and V is TRBV19; TRBD2 is a possible D gene (5 bases). V was trimmed by 7 bases and J by 0 bases, leaving 16 bases between them. Germline-derived CDR1 and CDR2 are LNHDA and SQIVND (reference sequence). The CDR3 contains 15 residues. DNA of the CDR3: TGTGCCAGTAAGTCTCAGACGGGAAGCTCCTACGAGCAGTACTTC. Amino acids: CASKSQTGSSYEQYF.

The chain couples TRBV10-3 to TRBJ2-7; D tentatively fits TRBD1 or TRBD2 (6 bases each). The V gene's germline CDR1 is ENHRY and CDR2 SYGVKD. CDR3 length equals 13 residues. Trimming cost V 8 bases and J 2 bases, with 13 bases left between them. CDR3 region: CAIAGQQAYEQYF. The CDR3 nucleotides are TGTGCCATCGCGGGACAACAAGCCTACGAGCAGTACTTC.

This clonotype was recorded at least ten times. The J gene is TRBJ2-3, the V gene TRBV11-1; 14 positions agree with TRBD2. The CDR3 length is 18 residues. Trimming cost V 10 bases and J 1 base; bases outside gene matches: 13. The germline V gene encodes CDR1 SGHAT and CDR2 FQDESV (reference sequence). The CDR3 coding sequence is TGTGCCACCGCCGTCGGGACTAGCGGGAGTAGGGGCACAGATACGCAGTATTTT. Its protein product is CATAVGTSGSRGTDTQYF.

Here the CDR3 reads CASSLEGEAFF. CDR3 bases: TGTGCCAGCAGCTTGGAAGGTGAAGCTTTCTTT. The V gene is TRBV5-6, the J gene TRBJ1-1; no clear D. Germline V CDR1 and CDR2: SGHDT, YYEEEE. Trimming removed 0 bases at V and 7 bases at J, with 4 bases between. This CDR3 is 11 amino acids long.

This clonotype was observed a few times. The V call is TRBV6-5, the J call TRBJ1-6, with TRBD1 as a possible D gene (5 bases). The CDR3 is 13 amino acids. Trimming pared 6 bases from V and 10 bases from J, leaving 13 bases between. Per germline, CDR1 MNHEY and CDR2 SVGAGI. The CDR3 region has the DNA TGTGCCAGCAGGGAGGGGTGGAAGTCACCCCTCCACTTT. It translates to CASREGWKSPLHF.

This clonotype was found many times. This sequence joins TRBV14 and TRBJ2-7; 7 bases fit TRBD1. The CDR3 runs to 13 residues. CDR1 and CDR2 (germline): SGHDN, FVKESK. Trimming took 4 bases from V and 9 from J; bases not matched to a gene: 9. In DNA, the CDR3 is TGTGCCAGCAGCCCAACGACCTGGACAGGGCAGTACTTC. Its translation: CASSPTTWTGQYF.